The sample holds many counts of the clone carrying this T cell receptor (beta chain). Its antigen is still unknown. The sample belongs to a study of metastatic and nonmetastatic thyroid tumors. Study overall: Patients with malignant and benign thyroid disease provided blood and tumor or nodule tissue, whose repertoires were compared. Regarding the study as a whole: Relative to benign nodules, malignant thyroid tumors were reportedly characterized by significantly elevated TCR beta diversity in blood and tumor.

The CDR3 contains 13 residues. V lost 5 bases, J lost 7 bases, and 12 bases lay in between. From germline, CDR1 is MDHEN and CDR2 SYDVKM. In the authors' methods: A classifier of distant metastasis in papillary thyroid cancer was built from CDR3 differences (across clinicopathological groups). TCRdb re-analyzed the PCR reads using MiXCR. In this record, the V and J calls reflect TCRdb's handling and not the investigators' own analysis. The data hold some 31,000 clones, with approximately 7.4% observed a single time. No treatment had been given to any patient before thyroid surgery. The V gene is TRBV28, the J gene TRBJ2-4; a weak D match, TRBD2 (6 bases). The sequence was obtained from a female donor with papillary thyroid cancer or a benign thyroid nodule (not recorded which). Some clones in this sample may be carry-over from other donors' samples. The sample taken for sequencing was blood. The CDR3 DNA reads TGTGCCAGCAGTATCGGAGGGCCGAACATTCAGTACTTC. This encodes CASSIGGPNIQYF.